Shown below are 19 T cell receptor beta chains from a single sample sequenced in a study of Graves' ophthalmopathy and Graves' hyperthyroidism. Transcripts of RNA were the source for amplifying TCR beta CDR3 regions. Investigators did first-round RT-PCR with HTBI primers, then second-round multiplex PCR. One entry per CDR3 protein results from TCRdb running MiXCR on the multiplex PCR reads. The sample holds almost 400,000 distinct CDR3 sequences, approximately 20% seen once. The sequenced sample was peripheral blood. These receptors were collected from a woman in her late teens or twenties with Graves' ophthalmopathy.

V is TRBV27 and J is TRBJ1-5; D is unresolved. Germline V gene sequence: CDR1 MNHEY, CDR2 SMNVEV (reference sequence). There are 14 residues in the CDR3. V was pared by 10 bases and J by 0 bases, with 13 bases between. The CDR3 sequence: CATALRISNQPQHF. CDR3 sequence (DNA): TGTGCCACCGCTCTACGGATTAGCAATCAGCCCCAGCATTTT.

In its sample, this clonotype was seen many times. The CDR3 DNA reads as TGTGCCACCAGTGATTTTAGGGGGCCTGGGGCCAACGTCCTGACTTTC. Translation gives CATSDFRGPGANVLTF. The chain uses TRBV24-1 and TRBJ2-6; 7 bases are shared with TRBD1. Unmatched junction bases numbered 1, after V lost 1 base and J lost 2 bases. The germline V gene has CDR1 KGHDR and CDR2 SFDVKD. This CDR3 comprises 16 residues.

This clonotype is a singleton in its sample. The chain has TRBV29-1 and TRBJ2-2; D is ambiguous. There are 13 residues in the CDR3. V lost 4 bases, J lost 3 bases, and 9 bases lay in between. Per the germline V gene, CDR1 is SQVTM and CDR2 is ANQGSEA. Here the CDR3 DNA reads TGCAGCGTTGTTGTTAGTGACACCGGGGAGCTGTTTTTT. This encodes CSVVVSDTGELFF.

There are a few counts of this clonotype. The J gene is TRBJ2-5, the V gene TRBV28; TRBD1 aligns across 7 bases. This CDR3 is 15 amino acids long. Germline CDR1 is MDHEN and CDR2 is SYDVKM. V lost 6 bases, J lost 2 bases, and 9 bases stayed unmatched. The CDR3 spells CASSPLTGNQETQYF. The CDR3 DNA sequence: TGTGCCAGCAGCCCCCTGACAGGGAATCAAGAGACCCAGTACTTC.

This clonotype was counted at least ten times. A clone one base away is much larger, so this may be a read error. CDR3 protein: CVSSLGRETQYF. As DNA, the CDR3 is TGTGTCAGCAGTTTGGGGAGAGAGACCCAGTACTTC. The V and J genes are TRBV28 and TRBJ2-5, with a possible D match to TRBD2 (5 bases). There are 12 residues in the CDR3. Germline V gene lookup returns CDR1 MDHEN and CDR2 SYDVKM.

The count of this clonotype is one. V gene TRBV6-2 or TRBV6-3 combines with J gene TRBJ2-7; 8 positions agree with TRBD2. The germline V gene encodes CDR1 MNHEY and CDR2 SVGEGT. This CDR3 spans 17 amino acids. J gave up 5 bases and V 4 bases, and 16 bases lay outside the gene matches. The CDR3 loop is CASSFTTGSGIKDEQYF. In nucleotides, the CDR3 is TGTGCCAGCAGTTTCACAACTGGTAGCGGGATAAAGGACGAGCAGTACTTC.

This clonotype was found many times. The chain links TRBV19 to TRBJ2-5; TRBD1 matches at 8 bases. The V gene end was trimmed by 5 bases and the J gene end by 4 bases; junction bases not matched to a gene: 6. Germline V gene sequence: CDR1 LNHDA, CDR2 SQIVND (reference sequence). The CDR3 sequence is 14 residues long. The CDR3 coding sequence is TGTGCCAGTAGTTTCGGACAGGGCCGAGAGACCCAGTACTTC. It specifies CASSFGQGRETQYF.

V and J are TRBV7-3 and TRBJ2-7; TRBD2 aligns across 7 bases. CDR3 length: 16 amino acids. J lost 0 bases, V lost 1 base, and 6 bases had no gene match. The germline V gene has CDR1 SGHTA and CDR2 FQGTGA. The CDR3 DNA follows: TGTGCCAGCAGCTTAAGTGGGGCGGGGGACTCCTACGAGCAGTACTTC. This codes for CASSLSGAGDSYEQYF. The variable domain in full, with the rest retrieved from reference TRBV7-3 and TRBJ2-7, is GAGVSQTPSNKVTEKGKYVELRCDPISGHTALYWYRQSLGQGPEFLIYFQGTGAADDSGLPNDRFFAVRPEGSVSTLKIQRTERGDSAVYLCASSLSGAGDSYEQYFGPGTRLTVT.

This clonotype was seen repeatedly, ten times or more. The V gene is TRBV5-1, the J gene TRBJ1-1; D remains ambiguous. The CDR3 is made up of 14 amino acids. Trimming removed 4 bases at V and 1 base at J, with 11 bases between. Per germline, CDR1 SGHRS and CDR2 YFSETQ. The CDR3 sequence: CASSPEKGNTEAFF. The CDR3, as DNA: TGCGCCAGCAGCCCAGAGAAGGGGAACACTGAAGCTTTCTTT.

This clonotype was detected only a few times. CDR3 nucleotide sequence: TGTGCCAGCTCGCCGGACCAAATCACCGGGGAGCTGTTTTTT. This translates into CASSPDQITGELFF. The chain joins TRBV18 to TRBJ2-2; D remains unclear. The CDR3 is 14 residues long. V was trimmed by 6 bases and J by 4 bases, leaving 12 bases between them. Germline-derived CDR1 and CDR2 are KGHSH and LQKENI.

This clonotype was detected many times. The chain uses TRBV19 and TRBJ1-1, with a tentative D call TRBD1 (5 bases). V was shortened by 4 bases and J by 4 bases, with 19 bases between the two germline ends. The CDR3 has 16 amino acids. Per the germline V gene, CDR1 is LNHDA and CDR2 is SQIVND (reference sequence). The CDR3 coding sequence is TGTGCCAGTAGTACCCCCGGGACCTCATACATCACTGAAGCTTTCTTT. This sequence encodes CASSTPGTSYITEAFF. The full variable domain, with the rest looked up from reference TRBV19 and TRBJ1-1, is DGGITQSPKYLFRKEGQNVTLSCEQNLNHDAMYWYRQDPGQGLRLIYYSQIVNDFQKGDIAEGYSVSREKKESFPLTVTSAQKNPTAFYLCASSTPGTSYITEAFFGQGTRLTVV.

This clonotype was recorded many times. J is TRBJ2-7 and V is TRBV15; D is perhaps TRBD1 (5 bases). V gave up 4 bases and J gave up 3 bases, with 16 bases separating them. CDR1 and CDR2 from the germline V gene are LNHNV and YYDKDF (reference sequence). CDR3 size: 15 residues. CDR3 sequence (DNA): TGTGCCACCAGCACCCACACCCCAGGGAACTACGAGCAGTACTTC. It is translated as CATSTHTPGNYEQYF.

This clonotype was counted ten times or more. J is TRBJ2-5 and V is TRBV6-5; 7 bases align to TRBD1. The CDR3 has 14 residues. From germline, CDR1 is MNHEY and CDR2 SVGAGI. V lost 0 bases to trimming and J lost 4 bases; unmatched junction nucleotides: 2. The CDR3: CASSYSAGGETQYF. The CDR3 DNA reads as TGTGCCAGCAGTTACTCGGCAGGGGGAGAGACCCAGTACTTC.

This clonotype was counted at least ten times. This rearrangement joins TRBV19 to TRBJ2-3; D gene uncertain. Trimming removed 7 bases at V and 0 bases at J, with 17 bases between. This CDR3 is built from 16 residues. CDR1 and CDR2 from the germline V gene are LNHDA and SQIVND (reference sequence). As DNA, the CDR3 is TGTGCCAGTACCCTTGGTAGTACGAGAAGCACAGATACGCAGTATTTT. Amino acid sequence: CASTLGSTRSTDTQYF. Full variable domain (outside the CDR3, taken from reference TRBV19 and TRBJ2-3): DGGITQSPKYLFRKEGQNVTLSCEQNLNHDAMYWYRQDPGQGLRLIYYSQIVNDFQKGDIAEGYSVSREKKESFPLTVTSAQKNPTAFYLCASTLGSTRSTDTQYFGPGTRLTVL.

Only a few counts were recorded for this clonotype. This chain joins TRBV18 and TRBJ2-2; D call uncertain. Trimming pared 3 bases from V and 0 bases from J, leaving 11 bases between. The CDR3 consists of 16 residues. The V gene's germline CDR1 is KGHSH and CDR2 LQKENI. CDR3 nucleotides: TGTGCCAGCTCACCCTCCTTTTACGCGAACACCGGGGAGCTGTTTTTT. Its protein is CASSPSFYANTGELFF.

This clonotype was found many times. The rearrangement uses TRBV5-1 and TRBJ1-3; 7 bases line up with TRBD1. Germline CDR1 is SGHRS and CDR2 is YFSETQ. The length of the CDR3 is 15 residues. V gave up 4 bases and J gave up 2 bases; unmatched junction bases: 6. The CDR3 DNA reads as TGCGCCAGCAGCGTCGGACAGGCCACTGGAAACACCATATATTTT. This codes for CASSVGQATGNTIYF.

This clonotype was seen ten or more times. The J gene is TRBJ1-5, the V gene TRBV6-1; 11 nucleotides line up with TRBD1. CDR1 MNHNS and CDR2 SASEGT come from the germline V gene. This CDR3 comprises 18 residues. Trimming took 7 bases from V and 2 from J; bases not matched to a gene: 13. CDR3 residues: CASMRTGGQREGNQPQHF. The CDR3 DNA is TGTGCCAGCATGAGGACAGGGGGCCAACGGGAGGGCAATCAGCCCCAGCATTTT.

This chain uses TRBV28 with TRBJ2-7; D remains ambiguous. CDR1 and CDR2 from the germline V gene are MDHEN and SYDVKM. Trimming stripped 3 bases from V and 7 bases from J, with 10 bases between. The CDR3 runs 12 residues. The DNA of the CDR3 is TGTGCCAGCAGTTTTGGGGTGGGAGAGCAGTACTTC. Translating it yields CASSFGVGEQYF.

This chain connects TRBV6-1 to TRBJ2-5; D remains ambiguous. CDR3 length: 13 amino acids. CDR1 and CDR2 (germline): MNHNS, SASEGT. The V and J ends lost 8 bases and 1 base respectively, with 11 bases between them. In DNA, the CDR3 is TGTGCCAGCTGGGCCGGGCCCCAAGAGACCCAGTACTTC. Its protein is CASWAGPQETQYF.